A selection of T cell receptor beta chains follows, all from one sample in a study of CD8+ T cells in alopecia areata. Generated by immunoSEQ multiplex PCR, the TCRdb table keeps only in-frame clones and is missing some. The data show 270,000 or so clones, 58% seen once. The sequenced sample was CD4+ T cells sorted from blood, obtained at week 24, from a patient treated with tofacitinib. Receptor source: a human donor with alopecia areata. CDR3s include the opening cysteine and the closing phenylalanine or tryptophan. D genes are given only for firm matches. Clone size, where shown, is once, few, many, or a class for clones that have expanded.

cdr3_nt: TGTGCCAGCGGGTCGTACTCCTACGAGCAGTACTTC
cdr3_aa: CASGSYSYEQYF
cdr3_length: 12
d_call: .
clone_size: .
j_call: TRBJ2-7
v_call: TRBV25-1

cdr3_nt: TGTGCCATCAGTGAGGTCGGGGGCAACACTGAAGCTTTCTTT
cdr3_aa: CAISEVGGNTEAFF
cdr3_length: 14
d_call: .
clone_size: .
j_call: TRBJ1-1
v_call: TRBV10-3

cdr3_nt: TGTGCCAGCACCGCGACAGGTGATAATTCACCCCTCCACTTT
cdr3_aa: CASTATGDNSPLHF
cdr3_length: 14
d_call: .
clone_size: once
j_call: TRBJ1-6
v_call: TRBV2

cdr3_nt: TGCAGCGTGAGAGGGAGGGTCCAAGAGACCCAGTACTTC
cdr3_aa: CSVRGRVQETQYF
cdr3_length: 13
d_call: TRBD2
clone_size: few
j_call: TRBJ2-5
v_call: TRBV29-1

cdr3_nt: TGTGCGGAACAGGGGGCCGGTAGCAATCAGCCCCAGCATTTT
cdr3_aa: CAEQGAGSNQPQHF
cdr3_length: 14
d_call: TRBD1
clone_size: few
j_call: TRBJ1-5
v_call: TRBV28

cdr3_nt: TGTGCCAGCACCCCCTTCGCCTCGTACCAAGAGACCCAGTACTTC
cdr3_aa: CASTPFASYQETQYF
cdr3_length: 15
d_call: .
clone_size: .
j_call: TRBJ2-5
v_call: TRBV7-2

cdr3_nt: TGTGCCAGCAGTGACAGGACACCGAAAGAGACCCAGTACTTC
cdr3_aa: CASSDRTPKETQYF
cdr3_length: 14
d_call: .
clone_size: .
j_call: TRBJ2-5
v_call: TRBV2

cdr3_nt: TGTGCCTGGAGTGTAGAGCGGACTAGTGTCACCTTC
cdr3_aa: CAWSVERTSVTF
cdr3_length: 12
d_call: .
clone_size: few
j_call: TRBJ1-2
v_call: TRBV30

cdr3_nt: TGTGCCTGGGGGACAGGGCATCAGCCCCAGCATTTT
cdr3_aa: CAWGTGHQPQHF
cdr3_length: 12
d_call: TRBD1
clone_size: .
j_call: TRBJ1-5
v_call: TRBV30

cdr3_nt: TGCGCCAGCAGACAAGGGGTATCTGGGGCCAACGTCCTGACTTTC
cdr3_aa: CASRQGVSGANVLTF
cdr3_length: 15
d_call: .
clone_size: few
j_call: TRBJ2-6
v_call: TRBV5-1

cdr3_nt: TGTGCCAGCAGTTACTTGGCGGGGGAGAACAATGAGCAGTTCTTC
cdr3_aa: CASSYLAGENNEQFF
cdr3_length: 15
d_call: TRBD2
clone_size: .
j_call: TRBJ2-1
v_call: TRBV6-5

cdr3_nt: TGTGCCAGCTCAGAAACCACAGATACGCAGTATTTT
cdr3_aa: CASSETTDTQYF
cdr3_length: 12
d_call: .
clone_size: .
j_call: TRBJ2-3
v_call: TRBV18

cdr3_nt: TGTGCCAGCACGAGACAGGACTCCTATAATTCACCCCTCCACTTT
cdr3_aa: CASTRQDSYNSPLHF
cdr3_length: 15
d_call: .
clone_size: .
j_call: TRBJ1-6
v_call: TRBV2

cdr3_nt: TGTGCCTGGAGTGTTCGTCAGGGGATCGGTTCACCCCTCCACTTT
cdr3_aa: CAWSVRQGIGSPLHF
cdr3_length: 15
d_call: .
clone_size: .
j_call: TRBJ1-6
v_call: TRBV30

cdr3_nt: TGTGCCAGCAGCTTAGCCCGGGTAGCCAAAAACATTCAGTACTTC
cdr3_aa: CASSLARVAKNIQYF
cdr3_length: 15
d_call: .
clone_size: .
j_call: TRBJ2-4
v_call: TRBV7-2

cdr3_nt: TGTGCCAGCAGCTCACAGGGGGCGAACACCGGGGAGCTGTTTTTT
cdr3_aa: CASSSQGANTGELFF
cdr3_length: 15
d_call: TRBD1
clone_size: .
j_call: TRBJ2-2
v_call: TRBV6-5

cdr3_nt: TGTGCCATCACAAGGGGCCTAGTCTACAATGAGCAGTTCTTC
cdr3_aa: CAITRGLVYNEQFF
cdr3_length: 14
d_call: .
clone_size: .
j_call: TRBJ2-1
v_call: TRBV10-3

cdr3_nt: TGTGCCAGCAGCCTCTACCTCAGGAATGAGCAGTTCTTC
cdr3_aa: CASSLYLRNEQFF
cdr3_length: 13
d_call: .
clone_size: once
j_call: TRBJ2-1
v_call: TRBV7-2

cdr3_nt: TGTGCCTGTGGGGGCTCCTACGAGCAGTACTTC
cdr3_aa: CACGGSYEQYF
cdr3_length: 11
d_call: .
clone_size: .
j_call: TRBJ2-7
v_call: TRBV30

cdr3_nt: TGCAGCTCACCCAAAGAAAACACCATATATTTT
cdr3_aa: CSSPKENTIYF
cdr3_length: 11
d_call: .
clone_size: .
j_call: TRBJ1-3
v_call: TRBV20-1

cdr3_nt: TGTGCCAGCGATCGTTCCTGGGACAGGGGGGCCACCGGGGAGCTGTTTTTT
cdr3_aa: CASDRSWDRGATGELFF
cdr3_length: 17
d_call: TRBD1
clone_size: .
j_call: TRBJ2-2
v_call: TRBV7-9

cdr3_nt: TGTGCCAGCAGCTCATTTCTCGACAATGAGCAGTTCTTC
cdr3_aa: CASSSFLDNEQFF
cdr3_length: 13
d_call: .
clone_size: once
j_call: TRBJ2-1
v_call: TRBV6-5

cdr3_nt: TGCGCCAGCAGCCAAGATCCGTCCACTGAAGCTTTCTTT
cdr3_aa: CASSQDPSTEAFF
cdr3_length: 13
d_call: .
clone_size: few
j_call: TRBJ1-1
v_call: TRBV4-3

cdr3_nt: TGCGCCAGCAGCCAAGATTTAGAGAGGACAGGAATATCACCCCTCCACTTT
cdr3_aa: CASSQDLERTGISPLHF
cdr3_length: 17
d_call: TRBD1
clone_size: .
j_call: TRBJ1-6
v_call: TRBV4-1

cdr3_nt: TGTGCCAGCTCACTTGGACAGGTCAGCTATGGCTACACCTTC
cdr3_aa: CASSLGQVSYGYTF
cdr3_length: 14
d_call: TRBD1
clone_size: .
j_call: TRBJ1-2
v_call: TRBV18

cdr3_nt: TGTGCCCGGAGGGCGGGGGGCGAAGGAACTGAAGCTTTCTTT
cdr3_aa: CARRAGGEGTEAFF
cdr3_length: 14
d_call: .
clone_size: few
j_call: TRBJ1-1
v_call: TRBV30

cdr3_nt: TGTGCCAGCAGTGCTACAGGGGTAGGGCAGCCCCAGCATTTT
cdr3_aa: CASSATGVGQPQHF
cdr3_length: 14
d_call: TRBD1
clone_size: .
j_call: TRBJ1-5
v_call: TRBV2

cdr3_nt: TGTGCCTGGAGGAGGACCGGACAGTCATACAATGAGCAGTTCTTC
cdr3_aa: CAWRRTGQSYNEQFF
cdr3_length: 15
d_call: .
clone_size: .
j_call: TRBJ2-1
v_call: TRBV30

cdr3_nt: TGCGCCAGCAGGGACGAGTCCAGGGGAACAGATACGCAGTATTTT
cdr3_aa: CASRDESRGTDTQYF
cdr3_length: 15
d_call: .
clone_size: few
j_call: TRBJ2-3
v_call: TRBV10-2

cdr3_nt: TGTGCCAGCAGCCCCCCCGGACTCTACGAGCAGTACTTC
cdr3_aa: CASSPPGLYEQYF
cdr3_length: 13
d_call: .
clone_size: few
j_call: TRBJ2-7
v_call: TRBV13

cdr3_nt: TGCAGCGTTGAACCGGGCCAGCGTACCCCACTAGCCAAAAACATTCAGTACTTC
cdr3_aa: CSVEPGQRTPLAKNIQYF
cdr3_length: 18
d_call: .
clone_size: few
j_call: TRBJ2-4
v_call: TRBV29-1

cdr3_nt: TGTGCCTGGAGTACACAGGGGGGCACTGAAGCTTTCTTT
cdr3_aa: CAWSTQGGTEAFF
cdr3_length: 13
d_call: TRBD1
clone_size: once
j_call: TRBJ1-1
v_call: TRBV30

cdr3_nt: TGTGCCAGCAGCACCGGGTTCATGAATGAAAAACTGTTTTTT
cdr3_aa: CASSTGFMNEKLFF
cdr3_length: 14
d_call: .
clone_size: .
j_call: TRBJ1-4
v_call: TRBV2

cdr3_nt: TGTGCCTGGAGTGTAAGGGTGGATCAGCCCCAGCATTTT
cdr3_aa: CAWSVRVDQPQHF
cdr3_length: 13
d_call: .
clone_size: .
j_call: TRBJ1-5
v_call: TRBV30

cdr3_nt: TGTGCCAGCAGTTCAAGATCGGACGGCGCTTCCTACGAGCAGTACTTC
cdr3_aa: CASSSRSDGASYEQYF
cdr3_length: 16
d_call: .
clone_size: .
j_call: TRBJ2-7
v_call: TRBV28

cdr3_nt: TGTGCCAGCAGCTCAGCCTCCCACGGGTTGAACACTGAAGCTTTCTTT
cdr3_aa: CASSSASHGLNTEAFF
cdr3_length: 16
d_call: .
clone_size: few
j_call: TRBJ1-1
v_call: TRBV7-9

cdr3_nt: TGTGCCAGCTTTTCGTCCGGCGGTCGGGGGGCGCTTAGGGAAAAACTGTTTTTT
cdr3_aa: CASFSSGGRGALREKLFF
cdr3_length: 18
d_call: .
clone_size: many
j_call: TRBJ1-4
v_call: TRBV5-4

cdr3_nt: TGTGCCAGCTCACCAGGGTCCCGATCCCAAGAGACCCAGTACTTC
cdr3_aa: CASSPGSRSQETQYF
cdr3_length: 15
d_call: .
clone_size: .
j_call: TRBJ2-5
v_call: TRBV18

cdr3_nt: TGTGCCACCAGCAGAGTATTGAGTGGAGCTTTCTTT
cdr3_aa: CATSRVLSGAFF
cdr3_length: 12
d_call: .
clone_size: .
j_call: TRBJ1-1
v_call: TRBV15

cdr3_nt: TGTGCCAGCAGCTTAGCGCGTGTAGGCAATGAGCAGTTCTTC
cdr3_aa: CASSLARVGNEQFF
cdr3_length: 14
d_call: .
clone_size: .
j_call: TRBJ2-1
v_call: TRBV7-9

cdr3_nt: TGCAGCGTGGGACAGGGGCTCGAGCAGTACTTC
cdr3_aa: CSVGQGLEQYF
cdr3_length: 11
d_call: TRBD1
clone_size: .
j_call: TRBJ2-7
v_call: TRBV29-1

cdr3_nt: TGTGCCAGCAGCTCGGGACTAGACGGCGCTGGGGCCAACGTCCTGACTTTC
cdr3_aa: CASSSGLDGAGANVLTF
cdr3_length: 17
d_call: TRBD2
clone_size: .
j_call: TRBJ2-6
v_call: TRBV5-6

cdr3_nt: TGTGCCAGCAGCCCAGGAGCTAACTATGGCTACACCTTC
cdr3_aa: CASSPGANYGYTF
cdr3_length: 13
d_call: .
clone_size: few
j_call: TRBJ1-2
v_call: TRBV6-6

cdr3_nt: TGTGCCAGCAGATCAGGGTACAGAGGCTATGGCTACACCTTC
cdr3_aa: CASRSGYRGYGYTF
cdr3_length: 14
d_call: .
clone_size: .
j_call: TRBJ1-2
v_call: TRBV6-5

cdr3_nt: TGTGCTAGTGGTCTTGGGACATTACCTTCCTACAATGAGCAGTTCTTC
cdr3_aa: CASGLGTLPSYNEQFF
cdr3_length: 16
d_call: .
clone_size: .
j_call: TRBJ2-1
v_call: TRBV12-5

cdr3_nt: TGTGCCAGCAGTTTTGATTTCAGGAGCTCCTACGAGCAGTACTTC
cdr3_aa: CASSFDFRSSYEQYF
cdr3_length: 15
d_call: .
clone_size: .
j_call: TRBJ2-7
v_call: TRBV27